The 15 T cell receptor beta chains reported below all come from one sample, sequenced in a study of vaccination and CD4 T cells after COVID-19. Antigen specificity for these receptors is unknown. The assay that was used to sequence DNA from cultured CD4+ T cells was the Oncomine TCR Beta short-read assay. TCRdb analysed the PCR reads with MiXCR anew, one entry per CDR3 protein. The data hold almost 25,000 distinct CDR3 sequences, with around 62% observed a single time. The sample's treatment: roughly 11-day PBMC culture with coronavirus spike peptide pools or control peptides (ViraFEST assay). The sequencing sample was made of CD4+ T cells from blood, cultured in vitro. The receptor set was obtained from a human donor who had recovered from COVID-19.

The CDR3 here is CASSRGLAGDEQFF. CDR3 bases: TGCGCCAGCAGTAGGGGACTAGCGGGAGATGAGCAGTTCTTC. This chain links TRBV10-1 with TRBJ2-1; 14 bases match TRBD2. The CDR3 is 14 amino acids. Looked up from germline, CDR1 is WNHNN and CDR2 is SYGVQD (reference sequence). V shed 5 bases, J shed 8 bases, and the junction held 2 bases outside the gene matches.

This sequence joins TRBV5-4 and TRBJ1-6, with D uncertain. The CDR3 consists of 17 residues. Trimming took 4 bases from V and 5 from J, leaving 19 bases between them. The germline CDR1 and CDR2 sequences are SGHNT and YYREEE (reference sequence). CDR3 sequence: CASSGGGVQNHNSPLHF. The CDR3 DNA follows: TGTGCCAGCAGCGGAGGCGGTGTTCAGAATCATAATTCACCCCTCCACTTT.

V is TRBV20-1 and J is TRBJ1-1; D gene unclear. Trimming cost V 5 bases and J 5 bases, with 15 bases left between them. CDR1 and CDR2 from the germline V gene are DFQATT and SNEGSKA (reference sequence). The CDR3 runs to 13 residues. The CDR3 sequence: CSASTIARTEAFF. CDR3 DNA sequence: TGCAGTGCTTCTACTATAGCGAGGACTGAAGCTTTCTTT.

V usage is TRBV20-1 and J usage is TRBJ1-2; maybe TRBD1 (6 bases). Germline CDR1 is DFQATT and CDR2 is SNEGSKA (reference sequence). Trimming removed 4 bases from V and 4 bases from J, with 7 bases in between. The CDR3 spans 11 residues. This CDR3 is CSAKGGYGYTF. Here the CDR3 DNA reads TGCAGTGCTAAGGGGGGCTATGGCTACACCTTC.

The chain couples TRBV20-1 to TRBJ1-2, with D perhaps matching TRBD1 (6 bases). Germline V gene lookup returns CDR1 DFQATT and CDR2 SNEGSKA (reference sequence). The CDR3 contains 15 residues. Trimming removed 6 bases at V and 5 bases at J, with 22 bases between. The CDR3 here is CSARRASGALYGYTF. The DNA of the CDR3 is TGCAGTGCAAGAAGGGCTTCAGGGGCCCTATATGGCTACACCTTC.

The V call is TRBV19, the J call TRBJ2-3; D not certain. Germline V lookup: CDR1 LNHDA, CDR2 SQIVND (reference sequence). The CDR3 has 17 residues. Trimming took off 0 bases at V and 3 bases at J, with 16 bases between the two ends. As DNA, the CDR3 is TGTGCCAGTAGTATAGACGTACTGGGCAGCATTACAGATACGCAGTATTTT. This encodes CASSIDVLGSITDTQYF.

The rearrangement uses TRBV27 and TRBJ2-5; weak D call: TRBD2 (6 bases). The germline V gene has CDR1 MNHEY and CDR2 SMNVEV (reference sequence). Trimming left V 3 bases short and J 3 bases short, with 14 bases between. This CDR3 contains 15 residues. The CDR3 bases are TGTGCCAGCAGTTTGGGGAGGCTACCTGAAGAGACCCAGTACTTC. Translation: CASSLGRLPEETQYF.

The chain employs TRBV7-9 and TRBJ1-5, with TRBD1 as a possible D gene (5 bases). Germline CDR1 SEHNR, CDR2 FQNEAQ (reference sequence). The CDR3 sequence is 15 residues long. The germline V and J ends were trimmed by 0 bases and 1 base, with 7 bases remaining between them. The CDR3 sequence is CASSLAGGSNQPQHF. The CDR3 DNA is TGTGCCAGCAGCTTAGCTGGGGGGAGCAATCAGCCCCAGCATTTT.

The chain combines TRBV5-4 with TRBJ1-1; 9 bases map to TRBD1. The junction had 5 bases not matched to a gene; V was cut back by 4 bases and J by 4 bases. The length of the CDR3 is 14 residues. CDR1 and CDR2 (germline): SGHNT, YYREEE (reference sequence). As DNA, the CDR3 is TGTGCCAGCAGCAGGGACAGGGCGGGCACTGAAGCTTTCTTT. Its translation is CASSRDRAGTEAFF.

V and J are TRBV6-5 and TRBJ2-1; tentatively, D is TRBD1 or TRBD2 (5 bases each). The germline V and J ends were trimmed by 0 bases and 9 bases, with 21 bases remaining between them. This CDR3 has 17 amino acids. Germline CDR1 reads MNHEY; CDR2 reads SVGAGI. This chain's CDR3 is CASSYSNRRDQVGEQFF. The CDR3 bases are TGTGCCAGCAGTTACTCTAATCGACGGGACCAAGTCGGTGAGCAGTTCTTC.

The chain carries TRBV12-3 or TRBV12-4 and TRBJ2-7; unclear D gene. CDR3 length: 13 residues. V lost 3 bases to trimming and J lost 7 bases, with 13 bases between them. CDR3 nucleotides: TGTGCCAGCAGTTTCAAAGACCTGGGGGAGCAGTACTTC. The encoded protein is CASSFKDLGEQYF.

The chain is built from TRBV28 and TRBJ1-4; 8 bases map to TRBD1. Germline V CDR1 and CDR2: MDHEN, SYDVKM. CDR3 length: 15 residues. After removal of 6 bases from V and 0 bases from J, the junction contained 3 bases not matched to a gene. CDR3 sequence reads: CASSKQGATNEKLFF. The DNA of the CDR3 is TGTGCCAGCAGCAAACAGGGGGCAACTAATGAAAAACTGTTTTTT.

The V and J genes are TRBV18 and TRBJ2-3; perhaps TRBD1 as D (5 bases). There are 15 residues in the CDR3. The V end lost 3 bases, the J end lost 0 bases, and 10 bases lay between the germline ends. Germline V gives CDR1 KGHSH, CDR2 LQKENI. CDR3 coding DNA: TGTGCCAGCTCACCTGATGGGGCTAGCACAGATACGCAGTATTTT. Translating gives CASSPDGASTDTQYF.

The genes are TRBV7-2 and TRBJ1-3; no reliable D call. With 0 bases removed from V and 1 base from J, the gap between germline ends came to 13 bases. CDR1 and CDR2 from the germline V gene are SGHTA and FQGNSA. The CDR3 is 17 amino acids. The CDR3 DNA is TGTGCCAGCAGCTTAGCGGGGTACGGGGTATCTGGAAACACCATATATTTT. It specifies CASSLAGYGVSGNTIYF. The whole variable domain, remainder taken from reference TRBV7-2 and TRBJ1-3, is GAGVSQSPSNKVTEKGKDVELRCDPISGHTALYWYRQSLGQGLEFLIYFQGNSAPDKSGLPSDRFSAERTGGSVSTLTIQRTQQEDSAVYLCASSLAGYGVSGNTIYFGEGSWLTVV.

This clonotype was seen a few times. This chain joins TRBV7-2 and TRBJ1-6, with 9 nucleotides matching TRBD1. Trimming removed 2 bases from V and 5 bases from J; junction bases left unmatched: 10. The CDR3 has 18 residues. Germline-derived CDR1 and CDR2 are SGHTA and FQGNSA. The CDR3 sequence: CASSLPRIRDRDNSPLHF. The CDR3 nucleotides read TGTGCCAGCAGCTTACCCCGGATCCGGGACAGGGATAATTCACCCCTCCACTTT.